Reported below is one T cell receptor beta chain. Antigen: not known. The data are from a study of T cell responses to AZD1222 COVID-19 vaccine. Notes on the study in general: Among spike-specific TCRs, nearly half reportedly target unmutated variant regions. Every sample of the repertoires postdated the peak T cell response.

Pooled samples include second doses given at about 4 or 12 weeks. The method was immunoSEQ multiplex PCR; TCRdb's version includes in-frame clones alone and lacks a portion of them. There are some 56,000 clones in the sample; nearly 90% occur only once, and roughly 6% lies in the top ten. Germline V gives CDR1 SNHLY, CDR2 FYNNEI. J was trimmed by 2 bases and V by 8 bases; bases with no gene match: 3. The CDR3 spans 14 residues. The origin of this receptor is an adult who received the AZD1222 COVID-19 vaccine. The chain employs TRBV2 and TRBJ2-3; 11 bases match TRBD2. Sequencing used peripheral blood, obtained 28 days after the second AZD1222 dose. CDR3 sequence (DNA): TGTGCCAGCCTAGCGGGGGGATCCACAGATACGCAGTATTTT. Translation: CASLAGGSTDTQYF. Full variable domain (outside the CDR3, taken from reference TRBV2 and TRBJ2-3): EPEVTQTPSHQVTQMGQEVILRCVPISNHLYFYWYRQILGQKVEFLVSFYNNEISEKSEIFDDQFSVERPDGSNFTLKIRSTKLEDSAMYFCASLAGGSTDTQYFGPGTRLTVL.